This T cell receptor beta chain was obtained from a study of identical twins. Study observations and caveats: While abundant cord blood beta clonotypes carried fewer insertions, memory repertoires showed no such pattern. Findings came from cross-sectional statistics, without long-term follow-up of donors.

Regarding this clonotype: Its antigen remains unidentified.

The donors were all healthy and Caucasian. The CDR3 consists of 16 residues. Germline-derived CDR1 and CDR2 are SGHDT and YYEEEE. Trimming removed 4 bases at V and 4 bases at J, with 17 bases between. Unique molecular identifiers were present on the cDNA, and a universal primer site came from template switching. TCRdb used MiXCR to reprocess the 5' RACE reads, holding one entry per CDR3 protein. The sample comprises some 570,000 distinct CDR3 sequences, 20% to 25% of which are singletons, and 0.48% rests with the top ten. These data also formed part of another study, on yellow fever vaccine responses in identical twins.

Sequencing was carried out using CD4+ T cells sorted from blood. This clonotype originated in a woman aged 18-29 years in good health. The gene calls are TRBV5-6 and TRBJ2-2; D ambiguous. CDR3 sequence: CASSLRTWIGTGELFF. The DNA of the CDR3 is TGTGCCAGCAGCCTCAGGACCTGGATAGGCACCGGGGAGCTGTTTTTT.